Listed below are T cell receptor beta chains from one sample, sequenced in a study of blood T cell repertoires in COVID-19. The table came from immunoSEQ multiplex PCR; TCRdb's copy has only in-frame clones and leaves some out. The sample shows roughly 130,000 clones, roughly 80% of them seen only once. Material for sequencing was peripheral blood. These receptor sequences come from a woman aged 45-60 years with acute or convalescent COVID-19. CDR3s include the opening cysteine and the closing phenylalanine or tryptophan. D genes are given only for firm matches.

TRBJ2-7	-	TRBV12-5	CASGGTEKRGNEQYF
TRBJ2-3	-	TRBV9	CASSVDYTSTDTQYF
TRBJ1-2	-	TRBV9	CASSADTTSGGYTF
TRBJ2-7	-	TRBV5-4	CASSLGIRGNSYEQYF
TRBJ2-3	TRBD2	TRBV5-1	CASSEVLLAGMADTQYF
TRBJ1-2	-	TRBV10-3	CAIRGSDNYGYTF
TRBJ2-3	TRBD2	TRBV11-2	CASSLPKSGGFTDTQYF
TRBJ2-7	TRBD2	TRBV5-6	CASSRGTSGGIYEQYF
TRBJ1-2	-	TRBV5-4	CASSSGGVSSSYGYTF
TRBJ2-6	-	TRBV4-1	CASSQDLYGFASSGANVLTF